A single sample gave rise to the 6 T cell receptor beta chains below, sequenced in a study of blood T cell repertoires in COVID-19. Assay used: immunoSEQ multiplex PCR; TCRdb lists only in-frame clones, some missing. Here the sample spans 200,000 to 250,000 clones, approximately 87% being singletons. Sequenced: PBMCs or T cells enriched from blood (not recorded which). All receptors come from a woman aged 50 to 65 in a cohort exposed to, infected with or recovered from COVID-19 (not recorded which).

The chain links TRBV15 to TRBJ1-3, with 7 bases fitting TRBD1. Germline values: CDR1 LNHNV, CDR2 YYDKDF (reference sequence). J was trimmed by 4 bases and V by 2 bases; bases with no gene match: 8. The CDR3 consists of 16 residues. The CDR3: CATSRKMTGSGNTIYF. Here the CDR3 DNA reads TGTGCCACCAGCAGAAAGATGACAGGGTCCGGAAACACCATATATTTT.

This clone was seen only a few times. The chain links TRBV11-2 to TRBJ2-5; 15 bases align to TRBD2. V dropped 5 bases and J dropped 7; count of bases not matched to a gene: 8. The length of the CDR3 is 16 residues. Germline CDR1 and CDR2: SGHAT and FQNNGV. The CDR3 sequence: CASSPRTGLAGGTQYF. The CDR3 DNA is TGTGCCAGCAGCCCCCGGACGGGACTAGCGGGGGGGACCCAGTACTTC. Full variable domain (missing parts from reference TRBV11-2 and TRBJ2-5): EAGVAQSPRYKIIEKRQSVAFWCNPISGHATLYWYQQILGQGPKLLIQFQNNGVVDDSQLPKDRFSAERLKGVDSTLKIQPAKLEDSAVYLCASSPRTGLAGGTQYFGPGTRLLVL.

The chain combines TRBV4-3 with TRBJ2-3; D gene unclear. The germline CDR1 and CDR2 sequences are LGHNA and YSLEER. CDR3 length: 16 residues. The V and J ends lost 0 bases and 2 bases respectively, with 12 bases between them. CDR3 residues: CASSQDPGYTTDTQYF. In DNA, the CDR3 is TGCGCCAGCAGCCAAGACCCAGGATATACCACAGATACGCAGTATTTT.

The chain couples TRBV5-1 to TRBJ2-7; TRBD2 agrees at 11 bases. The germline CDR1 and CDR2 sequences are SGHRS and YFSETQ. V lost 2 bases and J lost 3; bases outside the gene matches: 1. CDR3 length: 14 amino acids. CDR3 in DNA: TGCGCCAGCAGCTTCACTAGCGGGGGCTACGAGCAGTACTTC. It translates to CASSFTSGGYEQYF.

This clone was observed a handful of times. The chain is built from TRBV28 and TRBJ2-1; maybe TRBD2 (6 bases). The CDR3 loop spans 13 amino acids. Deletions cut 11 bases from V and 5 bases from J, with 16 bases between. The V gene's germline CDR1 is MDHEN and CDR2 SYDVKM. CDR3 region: CAGRGGANNEQFF. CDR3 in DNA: TGTGCCGGACGCGGCGGGGCAAACAATGAGCAGTTCTTC.

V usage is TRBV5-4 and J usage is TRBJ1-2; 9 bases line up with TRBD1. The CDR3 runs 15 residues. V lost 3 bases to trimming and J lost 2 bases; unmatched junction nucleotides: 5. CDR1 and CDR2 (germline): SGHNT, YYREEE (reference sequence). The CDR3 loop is CASSSRTGANYGYTF. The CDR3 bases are TGTGCCAGCAGCTCCAGGACAGGGGCAAACTATGGCTACACCTTC.